Below, one T cell receptor beta chain is given with its context. The antigen is not known. The sample's treatment: oral pan-JAK inhibitor, 5-10 mg twice daily. The record originates from a study of CD8+ T cells in alopecia areata. Study results and caveats: Relative to mice, TCR sharing across patients was less clear, a difference possibly HLA-related.

Sequencing relied on a cDNA template that was reverse transcribed from extracted RNA. Generated by immunoSEQ multiplex PCR, the TCRdb table keeps only in-frame clones and is missing some. The repertoire holds approximately 150,000 clones, with 70% to 90% as singletons. V lost 10 bases to trimming and J lost 6 bases; unmatched junction nucleotides: 10. Germline V lookup: CDR1 MNHNS, CDR2 SASEGT. CDR3 length: 14 amino acids. The sample in question was CD8+ T cells sorted from blood, obtained at week 4, from a patient treated with tofacitinib. The chain has TRBV6-1 and TRBJ2-2, with 8 bases fitting TRBD1. This clonotype originated in a human donor with alopecia areata. The CDR3 region is CATFRGPVAGELFF. The CDR3 nucleotides are TGTGCCACCTTCAGGGGGCCCGTAGCCGGGGAGCTGTTTTTT.